This TCR beta chain was sequenced during a study of metastatic and nonmetastatic thyroid tumors. For the study at large: Peripheral blood and tumor or nodule samples from malignant and benign thyroid patients were compared.

Study processing details: Across clinicopathological groups, CDR3 differences served as the basis for building a distant-metastasis classifier for papillary thyroid cancer. TCRdb re-analyzed the PCR reads through MiXCR. TCRdb's processing, not the study's, gives the V and J calls here. The table has 25,000 to 30,000 clones, around 3.5% seen once. The ends lost 4 bases at V and 4 bases at J; junction bases unmatched: 8. Looked up from germline, CDR1 is SNHLY and CDR2 is FYNNEI. The CDR3 loop spans 15 amino acids. No treatment of any kind had been given to any patient before thyroid surgery. General observations from the study: According to reports, the diversity of TCR beta was significantly higher in malignant thyroid tumors than in benign nodules, and this held in both blood and tumor samples.

This clone has just a few counts. Antigen unknown. Sequencing was performed on blood. The TCR was taken from a male donor with papillary thyroid cancer or a benign thyroid nodule (not recorded which). Some clones in this sample may be carry-over from other donors' samples. The chain uses TRBV2 and TRBJ2-5, with 8 bases matching TRBD2. DNA of the CDR3: TGTGCCAGCAGTGGGGGGGCGGGAGGTGGAGAGACCCAGTACTTC. This codes for CASSGGAGGGETQYF.